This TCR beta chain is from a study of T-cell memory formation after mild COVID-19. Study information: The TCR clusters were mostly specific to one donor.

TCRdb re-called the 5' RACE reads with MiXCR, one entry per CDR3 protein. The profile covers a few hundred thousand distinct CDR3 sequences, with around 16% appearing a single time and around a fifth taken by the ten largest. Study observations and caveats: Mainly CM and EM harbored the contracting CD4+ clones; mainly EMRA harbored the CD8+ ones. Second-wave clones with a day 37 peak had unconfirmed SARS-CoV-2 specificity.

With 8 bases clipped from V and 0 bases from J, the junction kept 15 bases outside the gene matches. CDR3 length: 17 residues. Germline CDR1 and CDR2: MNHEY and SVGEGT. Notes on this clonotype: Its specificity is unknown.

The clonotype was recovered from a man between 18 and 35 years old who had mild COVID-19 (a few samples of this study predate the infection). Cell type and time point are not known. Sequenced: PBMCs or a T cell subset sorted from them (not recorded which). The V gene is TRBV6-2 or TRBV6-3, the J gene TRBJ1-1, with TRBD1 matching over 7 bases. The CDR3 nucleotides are TGTGCCAGCTTACCCTTGAACAGGGGCACTATGAACACTGAAGCTTTCTTT. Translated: CASLPLNRGTMNTEAFF.